Listed here are 10 T cell receptor beta chains from one sample, sequenced in a study of T cells in women clearing cervical HPV infection. Sequencing used immunoSEQ multiplex PCR; TCRdb keeps in-frame clones, though not all of them. The sample has approximately 44,000 clones. The sample comprised blood buffy coat. The receptors were sampled from a woman between 18 and 75 years old with a cervical HPV16 infection that either progressed to CIN3+ or cleared (not recorded which).

As to this clone: The CDR3 end falls 3 residues outside the read, so it is completed with the germline J gene. This chain uses TRBV7-9 with TRBJ2-7, with 7 bases identical to TRBD2. V trimming: 5 bases; J trimming: 2 bases; junction bases outside the gene matches: 6. Germline V lookup: CDR1 SEHNR, CDR2 FQNEAQ (reference sequence). The CDR3 length is 14 residues. The CDR3 reads CASSVSGQAYEQYF. The part of the CDR3 DNA that was read is TGTGCCAGCAGCGTTAGCGGGCAAGCCTACGAG.

Remarks on this clone: Read sequence stops 3 residues before the CDR3 end, and the germline J gene provides the missing end. V gene TRBV11-1 combines with J gene TRBJ2-1; 10 nucleotides match TRBD2. CDR3 size: 15 residues. V lost 5 bases, J lost 3 bases, and 4 bases stayed unmatched. CDR1 is SGHAT and CDR2 is FQDESV in the germline V gene (reference sequence). The sequenced part of the CDR3 DNA is TGTGCCAGCAGCCCGGGGACTAGCGACTACAATGAG. This translates into CASSPGTSDYNE. The whole CDR3 is CASSPGTSDYNEQFF.

On this clone: The read ends 3 residues early relative to the CDR3; the germline J gene fills the gap. The chain couples TRBV9 to TRBJ1-4, with TRBD1 identical over 8 bases. There are 18 residues in the CDR3. In germline, CDR1 is SGDLS, CDR2 YYNGEE. Unmatched junction bases numbered 12, after V lost 5 bases and J lost 0 bases. The sequenced part of the CDR3 DNA is TGTGCCAGCAGTGCAGGGGGCAAAAGTCCTGCAACTAATGAAAAA. Translation gives CASSAGGKSPATNEK. Given in full, the CDR3 is CASSAGGKSPATNEKLFF.

Notes on this clone: The read falls 3 residues short of the CDR3 end, and the missing part is taken from the germline J gene. V usage is TRBV23-1 and J usage is TRBJ1-5; perhaps TRBD1 as D (5 bases). TRBV23-1 is sorted into the ORF group, with uncertain function. CDR3 length: 16 amino acids. Trimming pared 6 bases from V and 2 bases from J, leaving 17 bases between. This CDR3 is CASSPGGKRRNQPQHF. CDR3 DNA, as far as it was read: TGCGCCAGCAGCCCCGGGGGGAAGCGTCGCAATCAGCCC.

Comments on this clone: Read data end 3 residues before the CDR3 end; the end is taken from the germline J gene. This chain uses TRBV7-2 with TRBJ2-2; D tentatively reads TRBD1 or TRBD2 (5 bases each). The germline V and J ends were trimmed by 1 base and 6 bases, with 9 bases remaining between them. Germline assignment: CDR1 SGHTA and CDR2 FQGNSA. The CDR3 covers 14 residues. The sequenced CDR3 bases are TGTGCCAGCAGCTTAGGAGGGGCCCCCGGGGAG. Its translation: CASSLGGAPGE. The full CDR3 sequence reads CASSLGGAPGELFF. Full variable domain (remainder filled in from reference TRBV7-2 and TRBJ2-2): GAGVSQSPSNKVTEKGKDVELRCDPISGHTALYWYRQSLGQGLEFLIYFQGNSAPDKSGLPSDRFSAERTGGSVSTLTIQRTQQEDSAVYLCASSLGGAPGELFFGEGSRLTVL.

On this clone itself: The CDR3 end is not reached by the read, which stops 3 residues before it; the germline J gene fills it in. This chain joins TRBV19 and TRBJ2-3, with 11 positions matching TRBD2. The CDR3 is made up of 16 amino acids. CDR1 and CDR2 (germline): LNHDA, SQIVND (reference sequence). With 9 bases clipped from V and 3 bases from J, the junction kept 11 bases outside the gene matches. CDR3: CASSPELAGVTDTQYF. The sequenced CDR3 bases are TGTGCCAGCTCGCCCGAACTAGCGGGAGTGACAGATACG.

With regard to this clone: The read ends 3 residues early relative to the CDR3; the germline J gene fills the gap. This sequence joins TRBV20-1 and TRBJ2-6; D gene ambiguous. The CDR3 covers 15 residues. V was cut by 2 bases and J by 0 bases, with 8 bases left in between. The germline V gene encodes CDR1 DFQATT and CDR2 SNEGSKA (reference sequence). The sequenced CDR3 bases are TGCAGTGCTAGAACCGCTAACTCTGGGGCCAACGTC. This encodes CSARTANSGANV. The CDR3 in full is CSARTANSGANVLTF.

As concerns this clone: Read data end 3 residues before the CDR3 end; the end is taken from the germline J gene. The rearrangement links TRBV10-1 to TRBJ2-7, with TRBD2 identical over 7 bases. Trimming took 0 bases from V and 2 from J; bases not matched to a gene: 4. Per germline, CDR1 WNHNN and CDR2 SYGVQD (reference sequence). The CDR3 is 15 residues long. This CDR3 is CASSESRGSPYEQYF. The sequenced part of the CDR3 DNA is TGCGCCAGCAGTGAGTCGCGGGGGAGTCCCTACGAG.

A word on this clone: The CDR3 goes on 3 residues after the read ends, and that part is filled in from the germline J gene. The V and J genes are TRBV2 and TRBJ2-2; TRBD2 matches at 8 bases. Germline V gene lookup returns CDR1 SNHLY and CDR2 FYNNEI. The CDR3 totals 15 residues. V was pared by 8 bases and J by 4 bases, with 9 bases of the junction left unmatched. The sequenced part of the CDR3 DNA is TGTGCCAGCCGTCTAAGCGGGGGAGTCACCGGGGAG. It encodes CASRLSGGVTGE. The entire CDR3 protein is CASRLSGGVTGELFF.

Worth noting for this clone: The CDR3 is cut off 3 residues early in the read; its end comes from the germline J gene. The V call is TRBV10-1, the J call TRBJ2-4; 8 bases are a match to TRBD1. The germline CDR1 and CDR2 sequences are WNHNN and SYGVQD (reference sequence). V was clipped by 6 bases and J by 6 bases; unmatched bases: 10. The CDR3 spans 15 residues. CDR3 region: CASSPDREWGNIQYF. Incomplete CDR3 DNA: TGCGCCAGCAGCCCGGACAGGGAGTGGGGAAACATT.